The rows below give T cell receptor beta chains drawn from one sample of a study of CD8+CD57+ T cells in acquired aplastic anemia. TCRdb analysed the reads with MiXCR anew, one entry per CDR3 protein. The sample includes about 130,000 distinct CDR3 sequences, around 41% of them seen just once. The sequenced sample consisted of sorted CD4+, CD8+, or CD8+CD57+ T cells (not recorded which) from PBMCs. The receptor set was obtained from a human donor in good health, serving as a control. The CDR3 runs from the conserved cysteine through the conserved F or W. D genes are given only for firm matches. The size field is filled for only some rows; it gives once, few, many or a size class.

>few|.|TRBJ2-2|17|TRBV18
CASSPVLGLGNTGELFF
TGTGCCAGCTCACCGGTTCTCGGACTCGGGAACACCGGGGAGCTGTTTTTT
>once|.|TRBJ2-7|14|TRBV2
CASSINREPYEQYF
TGTGCCAGCAGTATAAACAGGGAGCCCTACGAGCAGTACTTC
>.|.|TRBJ1-4|14|TRBV7-6
CASSLRASWEKLFF
TGTGCCAGCAGCTTACGGGCCTCATGGGAAAAACTGTTTTTT
>many|TRBD1|TRBJ1-2|16|TRBV5-4
CASSSKDRGHNYGYTF
TGTGCCAGCAGCTCAAAGGACAGGGGGCACAACTATGGCTACACCTTC
>many|.|TRBJ1-1|15|TRBV30
CAWSVRFKGDTEAFF
TGTGCCTGGAGTGTAAGGTTCAAAGGAGACACTGAAGCTTTCTTT
>few|TRBD1|TRBJ2-2|16|TRBV2
CASSPRDRVLTGELFF
TGTGCCAGCAGCCCCAGGGACAGGGTTCTTACCGGGGAGCTGTTTTTT
>.|TRBD1|TRBJ1-2|14|TRBV5-1
CASSFLGTGKGYTF
TGCGCCAGCAGCTTTCTCGGGACAGGGAAAGGCTACACCTTC
>many|.|TRBJ2-7|12|TRBV10-3
CAISVRADEQYF
TGTGCCATCAGTGTCCGGGCTGACGAGCAGTACTTC
>.|.|TRBJ2-2|15|TRBV7-9
CASSRQETNTGELFF
TGTGCCAGCAGCCGACAGGAGACGAACACCGGGGAGCTGTTTTTT
>.|.|TRBJ2-1|13|TRBV24-1
CATRGRFYNEQFF
TGTGCCACCAGGGGGCGCTTCTACAATGAGCAGTTCTTC
>once|TRBD1|TRBJ1-2|14|TRBV12-3/TRBV12-4
CASRRLGGYYGYTF
TGTGCCAGCAGGCGGCTAGGGGGCTACTATGGCTACACCTTC
>many|.|TRBJ1-1|15|TRBV9
CASSVVDGLNTEAFF
TGTGCCAGCAGCGTAGTTGATGGACTGAACACTGAAGCTTTCTTT
>few|.|TRBJ2-5|15|TRBV6-5
CASSHGASWGETQYF
TGTGCCAGCAGCCATGGGGCCTCCTGGGGAGAGACCCAGTACTTC
>many|.|TRBJ2-1|12|TRBV7-2
CASSLVPPRPLF
TGTGCCAGCAGCTTAGTTCCCCCGAGGCCCCTCTTC
>.|.|TRBJ1-3|15|TRBV12-5
CASASDRDLGNTIYF
TGTGCTAGTGCTTCGGACAGAGACCTAGGAAACACCATATATTTT
>many|.|TRBJ2-5|14|TRBV11-2
CASSLGSSQETQYF
TGTGCCAGCAGCTTAGGATCAAGTCAAGAGACCCAGTACTTC
>many|.|TRBJ2-3|11|TRBV12-3/TRBV12-4
CASMETDTQYF
TGTGCCAGCATGGAGACAGATACGCAGTATTTT
>.|TRBD2|TRBJ2-1|17|TRBV18
CASSPGIAGALGNEQFF
TGTGCCAGCTCACCCGGAATAGCGGGAGCTCTAGGCAATGAGCAGTTCTTC
>many|.|TRBJ2-5|12|TRBV20-1
CSASPGDETQYF
TGCAGTGCTAGCCCCGGGGATGAGACCCAGTACTTC
>.|.|TRBJ1-1|13|TRBV3-1
CASSLTENTEAFF
TGTGCCAGCAGCCTAACAGAGAACACTGAAGCTTTCTTT
>.|.|TRBJ1-1|14|TRBV5-6
CASARDLMNTEAFF
TGTGCCAGCGCCAGGGACTTGATGAACACTGAAGCTTTCTTT
>many|.|TRBJ1-5|15|TRBV19
CASSKTGAGNQPQHF
TGTGCCAGTAGTAAAACGGGGGCGGGCAATCAGCCCCAGCATTTT
>few|.|TRBJ2-1|16|TRBV14
CASSQDPADSYNEQFF
TGTGCCAGCAGCCAAGATCCGGCCGACTCCTACAATGAGCAGTTCTTC